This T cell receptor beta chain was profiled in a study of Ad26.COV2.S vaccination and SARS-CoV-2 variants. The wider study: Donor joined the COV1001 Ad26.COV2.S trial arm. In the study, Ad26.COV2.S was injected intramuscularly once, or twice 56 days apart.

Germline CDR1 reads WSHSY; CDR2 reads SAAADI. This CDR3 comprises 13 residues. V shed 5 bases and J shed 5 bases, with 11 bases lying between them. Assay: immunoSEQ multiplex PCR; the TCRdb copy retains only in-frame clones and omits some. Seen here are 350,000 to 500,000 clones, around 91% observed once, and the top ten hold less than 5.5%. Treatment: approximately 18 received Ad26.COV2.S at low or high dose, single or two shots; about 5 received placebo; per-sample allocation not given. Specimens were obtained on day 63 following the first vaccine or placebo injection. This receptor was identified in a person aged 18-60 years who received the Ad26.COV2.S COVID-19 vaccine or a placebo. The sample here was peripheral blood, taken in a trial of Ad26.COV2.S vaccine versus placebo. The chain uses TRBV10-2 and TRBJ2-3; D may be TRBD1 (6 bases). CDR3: CASSPDRIDTQYF. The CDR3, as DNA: TGCGCCAGCAGTCCCGACAGGATAGATACGCAGTATTTT.